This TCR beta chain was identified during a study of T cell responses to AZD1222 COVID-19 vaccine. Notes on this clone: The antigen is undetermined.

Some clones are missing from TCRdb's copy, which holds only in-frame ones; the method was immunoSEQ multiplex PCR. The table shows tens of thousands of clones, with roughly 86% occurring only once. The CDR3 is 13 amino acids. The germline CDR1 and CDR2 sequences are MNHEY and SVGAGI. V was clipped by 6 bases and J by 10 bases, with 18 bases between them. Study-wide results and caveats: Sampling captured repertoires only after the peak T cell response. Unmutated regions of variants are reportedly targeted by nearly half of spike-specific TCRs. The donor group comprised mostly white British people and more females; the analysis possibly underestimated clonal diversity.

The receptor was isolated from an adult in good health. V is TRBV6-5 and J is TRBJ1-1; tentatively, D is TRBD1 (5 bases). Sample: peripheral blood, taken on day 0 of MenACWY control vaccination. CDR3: CASRGRERTRAFF. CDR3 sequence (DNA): TGTGCCAGCAGAGGCAGGGAACGTACTCGAGCTTTCTTT.